This is a list of T cell receptor beta chains from one sample in a study of shared clonotypes between healthy human individuals. Profiled with immunoSEQ multiplex PCR; TCRdb holds only in-frame clones, not every one. The sample has around 2.3 million clones; around 95% are singletons. The sequencing sample was made of naive CD4+ T cells sorted from blood. All receptors come from a man younger than 30 in good health. Each CDR3 is given with its conserved first and last residue. Rows may omit the clone size; those that give it use once, few, many or a size class.

cdr3_aa j_call v_call clone_size cdr3_length
CASSFPRASNYGYTF TRBJ1-2 TRBV28 once 15
CASSLALAIYNEQFF TRBJ2-1 TRBV5-1 NA 15
CASGTSGNNEQFF TRBJ2-1 TRBV6-5 NA 13
CASSFRLWGTDTQYF TRBJ2-3 TRBV28 NA 15
CASSLEAIETQYF TRBJ2-5 TRBV5-1 NA 13
CASSLGGGTGVPGMAQYF TRBJ2-5 TRBV5-4 NA 18
CASSRRGDIGTDTQYF TRBJ2-3 TRBV9 NA 16
CASSLGGSSFNEQFF TRBJ2-1 TRBV5-6 NA 15
CASSLVGGRSTYEQYF TRBJ2-7 TRBV5-5 NA 16
CASSLDVGGQYGYTF TRBJ1-2 TRBV5-1 NA 15
CASSETSGANLPPGYEQYF TRBJ2-7 TRBV2 NA 19
CSANGNQPQHF TRBJ1-5 TRBV20-1 NA 11
CASSDPRQGARKLFF TRBJ1-4 TRBV25-1 NA 15
CASSAQWGETQYF TRBJ2-5 TRBV27 once 13
CASSPGSNYGYTF TRBJ1-2 TRBV18 NA 13
CASSSKIKGTQYF TRBJ2-5 TRBV21-1 NA 13
CATSREGLAGVWEQYF TRBJ2-7 TRBV15 once 16
CASGPAGAYEQYF TRBJ2-7 TRBV6-5 NA 13
CASSESGWAKNYGYTF TRBJ1-2 TRBV25-1 NA 16
CASSVGTKGPSPLHF TRBJ1-6 TRBV6-5 NA 15
CASSLGTSGLSTDTQYF TRBJ2-3 TRBV7-8 NA 17
CASSLASGGEQFF TRBJ2-1 TRBV5-8 NA 13
CASSSRQLNTEAFF TRBJ1-1 TRBV5-1 NA 14
CASAGTGKSGANVLTF TRBJ2-6 TRBV2 NA 16
CASSKDRGTDTQYF TRBJ2-3 TRBV2 once 14
CASSLAGTSSAPYGYTF TRBJ1-2 TRBV5-1 NA 17
CASSSSSGRTNEQFF TRBJ2-1 TRBV5-4 NA 15
CAWSRTGTQPQHF TRBJ1-5 TRBV30 few 13
CASSALAGDTQYF TRBJ2-3 TRBV6-1 NA 13
CASSPQPGTPHPEDF TRBJ2-7 TRBV5-1 NA 15
CASSLQGGLYEQFF TRBJ2-1 TRBV11-2 NA 14
CASSLPGDTGELFF TRBJ2-2 TRBV5-4 NA 14
CASSATSGGARHNEQFF TRBJ2-1 TRBV11-2 NA 17
CASSVGDRATGELFF TRBJ2-2 TRBV9 once 15
CASSRQQGGGTEAFF TRBJ1-1 TRBV27 NA 15
CASRQTGASYEQYF TRBJ2-7 TRBV6-1 NA 14
CASNSPGRDYGYTF TRBJ1-2 TRBV28 once 14
CASSSDGGGSYEQYF TRBJ2-7 TRBV11-2 NA 15
CANRDSSFKQYF TRBJ2-7 TRBV6-1 NA 12
CASSGGPKDTDTQYF TRBJ2-3 TRBV2 NA 15
CASSQELAGVDEQYF TRBJ2-7 TRBV4-3 NA 15
CASSQEANSNNQPQHF TRBJ1-5 TRBV4-2 NA 16
CASSIGAGESPLHF TRBJ1-6 TRBV19 NA 14
CASSTYSLTGELFF TRBJ2-2 TRBV7-2 NA 14
CAVTRTVDSPLHF TRBJ1-6 TRBV6-1 NA 13
CAISWGDTFTDTQYF TRBJ2-3 TRBV10-3 NA 15
CASILGGASGEKLFF TRBJ1-4 TRBV11-2 NA 15
CASSYGWGSTAPLHF TRBJ1-6 TRBV6-5 NA 15
CASSLDRAGTDTQYF TRBJ2-3 TRBV5-8 NA 15
CASSSRSEGYTF TRBJ1-2 TRBV5-6 NA 12
CASSSRQYEQYF TRBJ2-7 TRBV27 NA 12
CASSWDTGGNQPQHF TRBJ1-5 TRBV5-1 NA 15
CASRDSLAKNIQYF TRBJ2-4 TRBV19 NA 14